This T cell receptor beta chain was profiled in a study of monozygotic twins with inflammatory bowel disease. Template-switch reactions added UMIs with a 6-nucleotide sample barcode. Following a re-call of the 5' RACE reads, TCRdb has one entry per CDR3 protein and lacks DNA. This table holds approximately 330,000 distinct CDR3 sequences. CDR3 length: 14 residues. The rearrangement links TRBV12-3 or TRBV12-4 to TRBJ2-7; TCRdb names TRBD1, which stays unverified in the absence of DNA. The sequencing sample was made of blood. The sequence was collected from a human donor with ulcerative colitis or Crohn's disease, or a healthy co-twin of an affected twin (not recorded which). CDR3 region: CASTLMGRGDEQYF.